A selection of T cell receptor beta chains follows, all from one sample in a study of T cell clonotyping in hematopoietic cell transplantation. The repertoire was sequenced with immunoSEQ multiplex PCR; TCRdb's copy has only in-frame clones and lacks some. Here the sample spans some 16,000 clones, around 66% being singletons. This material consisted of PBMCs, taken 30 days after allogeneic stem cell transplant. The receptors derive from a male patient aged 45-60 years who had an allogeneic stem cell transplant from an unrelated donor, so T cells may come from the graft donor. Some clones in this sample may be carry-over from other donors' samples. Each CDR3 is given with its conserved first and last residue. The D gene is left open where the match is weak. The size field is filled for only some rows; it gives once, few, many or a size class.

TGCGCCAGCAGCCAAGATCGGGTCAGGACTTTCTTT,CASSQDRVRTFF,TRBJ1-1,TRBV4-3,NA,NA
TGTGCCAGCAGTTTACAGGGGACAGGCTACGAGCAGTACTTC,CASSLQGTGYEQYF,TRBJ2-7,TRBV6-5,NA,TRBD1
TGCAGCGTTGAAGACAGGGGAGGGCCTAGCAGCTACGAGCAGTACTTC,CSVEDRGGPSSYEQYF,TRBJ2-7,TRBV29-1,NA,NA
TGTGCCAGCAGCTCCGGGACAGGGGATCCCTACGAGCAGTACTTC,CASSSGTGDPYEQYF,TRBJ2-7,TRBV5-6,NA,TRBD1
TGTGCCAGCAGCCCTCGTGGGGGGCTGAGGTACGAGCAGTACTTC,CASSPRGGLRYEQYF,TRBJ2-7,TRBV6-5,NA,NA
TGTGCCAGTAGTACCAGTTATCCACCCCTCCACTTT,CASSTSYPPLHF,TRBJ1-6,TRBV19,NA,NA
TGTGCCAGCAGCCAAGTGCAGGAACGCCAAGAGACCCAGTACTTC,CASSQVQERQETQYF,TRBJ2-5,TRBV14,NA,NA
TGCAGCGTTGAAGATTTAAACCGTCAAGCTTTCTTT,CSVEDLNRQAFF,TRBJ1-1,TRBV29-1,once,NA
TGCAGCGTTGAAGGCCTTGGGACAGTTAATTCACCCCTCCACTTT,CSVEGLGTVNSPLHF,TRBJ1-6,TRBV29-1,NA,TRBD1
TGTGCCAGCAGTCTAGACAGGGAATGGGGAAACATTCAGTACTTC,CASSLDREWGNIQYF,TRBJ2-4,TRBV6-6,few,TRBD1
TGTGCCAGCAGCCTAGGAGGGACAGGATCTAACTATGGCTACACCTTC,CASSLGGTGSNYGYTF,TRBJ1-2,TRBV7-9,NA,TRBD1
TGTGCCAGCAGCCAAGATCATCCTGTCTTCGGGAGTTCCTACGAGCAGTACTTC,CASSQDHPVFGSSYEQYF,TRBJ2-7,TRBV4-2,NA,NA
TGTGCCATCAGTGAGGAGGTCGTGTCAGAGCAGTACTTC,CAISEEVVSEQYF,TRBJ2-7,TRBV10-3,few,NA
TGTGCCAGCAGCCCGTTTAATAGCAATCAGCCCCAGCATTTT,CASSPFNSNQPQHF,TRBJ1-5,TRBV6-5,NA,NA
TGTGCCTGGAGTGTAAGCTCCCGGGCCAAAAACATTCAGTACTTC,CAWSVSSRAKNIQYF,TRBJ2-4,TRBV30,NA,NA
TGTGCCAGCAGCTCGAGACTTGATACGCAGTATTTT,CASSSRLDTQYF,TRBJ2-3,TRBV11-1,NA,NA
TGTGCCAGCAGCGTAGCGGCCGACTATGGCTACACCTTC,CASSVAADYGYTF,TRBJ1-2,TRBV9,NA,NA
TGTGCCAGCAGTCCCGGCGGGAGGGGAGGGGAGACCCAGTACTTC,CASSPGGRGGETQYF,TRBJ2-5,TRBV6-5,few,TRBD2
TGTGCCAGCAGTTCCCGGGACCAAAACTACGAGCAGTACTTC,CASSSRDQNYEQYF,TRBJ2-7,TRBV6-5,NA,NA
TGCAGCGTTGGTTCCAACCTCTATGGCTACACCTTC,CSVGSNLYGYTF,TRBJ1-2,TRBV29-1,NA,NA
TGCAGTGCTAGAGGCCAAGAGACCCAGTACTTC,CSARGQETQYF,TRBJ2-5,TRBV20-1,NA,NA
TGTGCCTGGAGTGTACAGGGCAGTCAGCCCCAGCATTTT,CAWSVQGSQPQHF,TRBJ1-5,TRBV30,NA,NA
TGTGCCAGCGGACAGGGGGCTAACACTGAAGCTTTCTTT,CASGQGANTEAFF,TRBJ1-1,TRBV6-5,NA,TRBD1
TGTGCCAGCAGTTCCCGGGACAGGGGCGAGCAGTACTTC,CASSSRDRGEQYF,TRBJ2-7,TRBV6-1,few,TRBD1
TGTGCCAGCAGCTTAAGGCAGGGATCCATGAACACTGAAGCTTTCTTT,CASSLRQGSMNTEAFF,TRBJ1-1,TRBV7-2,NA,NA
TGTGCCAGCAGCAACCCGACCTCTGCAGAGCAGTTCTTC,CASSNPTSAEQFF,TRBJ2-1,TRBV7-2,NA,NA
TGTGCCTGGAGTGTAGGTACCACTTTAAGGCAGTACTTC,CAWSVGTTLRQYF,TRBJ2-7,TRBV30,NA,NA
TGTGCCAGCAGTTGGACAGATTACTATGGCTACACCTTC,CASSWTDYYGYTF,TRBJ1-2,TRBV6-6,once,NA
TGCAGCGTGCTTCGGGAAGGTGAAAAACTGTTTTTT,CSVLREGEKLFF,TRBJ1-4,TRBV29-1,NA,NA
TGTGCCTGGAGTGTAGGGACAGGGGTTGGATACTTC,CAWSVGTGVGYF,TRBJ2-7,TRBV30,NA,TRBD1
TGTGCCAGCAGTTTCGACGGACTCTATGGCTACACCTTC,CASSFDGLYGYTF,TRBJ1-2,TRBV6-5,NA,NA
TGTGCCTGGAGTGTTCCGCTTAATTCACCCCTCCACTTT,CAWSVPLNSPLHF,TRBJ1-6,TRBV30,NA,NA
TGTGCCAGCAGCTTAGTGGGACAGGGTCCTGAAGCTTTCTTT,CASSLVGQGPEAFF,TRBJ1-1,TRBV7-2,once,TRBD1
TGTGCCAGCAGCGGAGGAGGAATCGCCAATGAAAAACTGTTTTTT,CASSGGGIANEKLFF,TRBJ1-4,TRBV9,NA,NA
TGTGCCAGCAGTTTGGTAGGGTCAGATACGCAGTATTTT,CASSLVGSDTQYF,TRBJ2-3,TRBV28,NA,NA
TGTGCCAGCAGTTCTCGGACAGAGCAGCCCCAGCATTTT,CASSSRTEQPQHF,TRBJ1-5,TRBV27,NA,NA
TGCGCCAGCAGCCCGGGACTAGCGGGGGGATCCACAGATACGCAGTATTTT,CASSPGLAGGSTDTQYF,TRBJ2-3,TRBV4-3,NA,TRBD2
TGCGCCAGCAGCTTGGAGGGGGGGACGAAAACCCAGTACTTC,CASSLEGGTKTQYF,TRBJ2-5,TRBV5-1,few,NA
TGTGCCAGCAGTCACAACGGCGAGCAGTACTTC,CASSHNGEQYF,TRBJ2-7,TRBV6-5,few,NA
TGTGCCAGCAGCTTGGGACAGGGAGGAGGCACTGAAGCTTTCTTT,CASSLGQGGGTEAFF,TRBJ1-1,TRBV7-9,NA,TRBD1
TGTGCCAGCAGCTTGGGAGGGGGTGAAACCGGGGAGCTGTTTTTT,CASSLGGGETGELFF,TRBJ2-2,TRBV7-3,NA,NA
TGTGCCAGCAGTCCTGACAGGGCGAACTATGGCTACACCTTC,CASSPDRANYGYTF,TRBJ1-2,TRBV6-5,few,TRBD1
TGTGCCAGCAGGGGAGTGGGAGTGACAGGGGACTATGGCTACACCTTC,CASRGVGVTGDYGYTF,TRBJ1-2,TRBV25-1,NA,TRBD1
TGTGCCAGCAGCGTAGCGCACGGGGCCTCCTACGAGCAGTACTTC,CASSVAHGASYEQYF,TRBJ2-7,TRBV9,NA,NA
TGTGCCAGCAGCTTTTTCGTTCCGTGGGGATACGAGCAGTACTTC,CASSFFVPWGYEQYF,TRBJ2-7,TRBV5-6,NA,NA
TGTGCCAGCAGCTTAGGGGAGGGGAACAGGGCCCACGAGCAGTACTTC,CASSLGEGNRAHEQYF,TRBJ2-7,TRBV7-2,NA,NA